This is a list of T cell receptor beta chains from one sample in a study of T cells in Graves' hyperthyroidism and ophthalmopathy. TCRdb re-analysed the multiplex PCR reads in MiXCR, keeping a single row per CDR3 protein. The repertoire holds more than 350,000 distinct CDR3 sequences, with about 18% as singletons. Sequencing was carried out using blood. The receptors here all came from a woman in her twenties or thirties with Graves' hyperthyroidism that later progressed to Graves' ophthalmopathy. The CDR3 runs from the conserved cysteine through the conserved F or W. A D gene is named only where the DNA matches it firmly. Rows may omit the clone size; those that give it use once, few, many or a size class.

CFSSPRLAGVSNEQFF | TGTTTCAGCAGCCCCAGACTAGCGGGGGTATCCAATGAGCAGTTCTTC | . | TRBD2 | TRBJ2-1 | TRBV3-1
CASSRGQANTEAFF | TGCGCCAGCAGCCGTGGACAGGCGAACACTGAAGCTTTCTTT | many | TRBD1 | TRBJ1-1 | TRBV5-1
CATSRVPQLQETQYF | TGTGCCACCAGCAGAGTCCCACAGCTCCAAGAGACCCAGTACTTC | few | . | TRBJ2-5 | TRBV15
CSARVKGAGYEQYF | TGCAGTGCTAGAGTAAAGGGAGCAGGGTACGAGCAGTACTTC | many | . | TRBJ2-7 | TRBV20-1
CASSLDLLSGDTQYF | TGTGCCAGCAGCTTAGATCTTTTGTCCGGAGATACGCAGTATTTT | . | . | TRBJ2-3 | TRBV11-3
CASSQDSRNEKLFF | TGCGCCAGCAGCCAAGATTCGCGGAATGAAAAACTGTTTTTT | many | . | TRBJ1-4 | TRBV4-1
CASSDGQRYTGELFF | TGTGCCAGCAGCGACGGGCAGCGCTACACCGGGGAGCTGTTTTTT | many | . | TRBJ2-2 | TRBV6-1
CSVSGGGLNEQFF | TGCAGCGTCTCCGGCGGGGGTTTAAATGAGCAGTTCTTC | . | TRBD2 | TRBJ2-1 | TRBV29-1
CASSLAPRGGLSGNTIYF | TGTGCCAGCAGCTTAGCACCCCGAGGTGGCCTCTCTGGAAACACCATATATTTT | . | . | TRBJ1-3 | TRBV7-6
CASEDSGANVLTF | TGTGCCAGCGAGGACTCTGGGGCCAACGTCCTGACTTTC | many | . | TRBJ2-6 | TRBV2
CASSQDGPGGRGYTF | TGTGCCAGCAGCCAAGATGGGCCAGGGGGTAGGGGCTACACCTTC | few | TRBD1 | TRBJ1-2 | TRBV9
CASSSTGVGPGANVLTF | TGTGCCAGCAGCTCGACAGGGGTTGGCCCTGGGGCCAACGTCCTGACTTTC | once | TRBD1 | TRBJ2-6 | TRBV12-3/TRBV12-4
CSVEEGASYNEQFF | TGCAGCGTTGAGGAGGGAGCCTCCTACAATGAGCAGTTCTTC | many | . | TRBJ2-1 | TRBV29-1
CASSLDLASGRNTGELFF | TGTGCCAGCAGCTTAGATCTGGCGTCGGGACGTAACACCGGGGAGCTGTTTTTT | many | . | TRBJ2-2 | TRBV11-2
CATSDPGGSFTGELFF | TGTGCCACCAGTGATCCCGGGGGTTCTTTCACCGGGGAGCTGTTTTTT | many | . | TRBJ2-2 | TRBV24-1
CASSVGVAGLFNEQFF | TGTGCCAGCAGCGTAGGGGTAGCGGGATTATTTAATGAGCAGTTCTTC | few | TRBD2 | TRBJ2-1 | TRBV9
CASSPGQVEETQYF | TGTGCCAGCAGCCCGGGACAGGTCGAAGAGACCCAGTACTTC | . | TRBD1 | TRBJ2-5 | TRBV7-9
CSGAGADGYTF | TGCAGTGGGGCTGGGGCGGATGGCTACACCTTC | . | . | TRBJ1-2 | TRBV20-1
CASSPSDLGSYEQYF | TGCGCCAGCAGTCCAAGTGATTTAGGGTCCTACGAGCAGTACTTC | few | . | TRBJ2-7 | TRBV4-1
CASSVLTGTGSSYEQYF | TGTGCCAGCAGTGTCCTCACCGGGACAGGGAGCTCCTACGAGCAGTACTTC | many | TRBD1 | TRBJ2-7 | TRBV27
CSARVGTGFEQYF | TGCAGTGCTAGAGTCGGGACAGGGTTCGAGCAGTACTTC | many | TRBD1 | TRBJ2-7 | TRBV20-1
CASGRSVLNTEAFF | TGTGCCAGCGGTCGGTCGGTACTGAACACTGAAGCTTTCTTT | many | . | TRBJ1-1 | TRBV6-1
CASSESGSWDEQYF | TGTGCCAGCAGTGAAAGCGGGAGTTGGGACGAGCAGTACTTC | . | TRBD2 | TRBJ2-7 | TRBV2
CASNRRDGTGELFF | TGTGCCAGCAATCGGAGGGATGGCACCGGGGAGCTGTTTTTT | many | . | TRBJ2-2 | TRBV12-3/TRBV12-4
CASSFRAGGADTQYF | TGTGCCAGCAGTTTTAGGGCCGGTGGGGCAGATACGCAGTATTTT | many | . | TRBJ2-3 | TRBV12-3/TRBV12-4
CASSLQGTSFYEQYF | TGTGCCAGCAGTTTACAGGGGACCTCGTTCTACGAGCAGTACTTC | many | . | TRBJ2-7 | TRBV27
CSVEGVGASGAYEQYF | TGCAGCGTTGAAGGAGTAGGGGCTAGCGGGGCTTACGAGCAGTACTTC | few | TRBD2 | TRBJ2-7 | TRBV29-1
CASSQVFETQYF | TGTGCCAGCAGCCAAGTTTTTGAGACCCAGTACTTC | many | . | TRBJ2-5 | TRBV14
CASSPPSGTDNEQFF | TGTGCCAGCTCACCACCGAGCGGGACGGATAATGAGCAGTTCTTC | many | TRBD2 | TRBJ2-1 | TRBV18
CAWSIGRTFLATGTYEQYF | TGTGCCTGGAGCATCGGAAGAACCTTTCTAGCGACAGGAACCTACGAGCAGTACTTC | . | . | TRBJ2-7 | TRBV30
CASSEGVEWVVGETQYF | TGTGCCAGCAGTGAAGGTGTTGAATGGGTTGTAGGAGAGACCCAGTACTTC | many | . | TRBJ2-5 | TRBV6-1
CASSLSDRKAGELFF | TGTGCCAGCAGCCTATCAGACAGGAAGGCCGGGGAGCTGTTTTTT | few | . | TRBJ2-2 | TRBV7-9